The 32 T cell receptor beta chains below all came from one sample that was sequenced in a study of cytomegalovirus exposure and HLA in healthy donors. The PCR had 60 Vbeta and 13 Jbeta primers. Profiled with immunoSEQ multiplex PCR; TCRdb holds only in-frame clones, not every one. The table has fewer than 130,000 clones, more than 70% seen once; the top ten hold about 2.9%. The specimen was PBMCs. All receptors derive from a woman between 55 and 75 years old in good health and CMV-seropositive.

V usage is TRBV5-5 and J usage is TRBJ1-1, with 7 bases aligning to TRBD1. The length of the CDR3 is 12 residues. J was trimmed by 7 bases and V by 4 bases; bases with no gene match: 4. CDR1 is SGHKS and CDR2 is YYEKEE in the germline V gene (reference sequence). In DNA form, the CDR3 reads TGTGCCAGCAGCGAAAACAGGGGTGAAGCTTTCTTT. Amino acid sequence: CASSENRGEAFF.

This clone appeared a single time. The rearrangement joins TRBV2 to TRBJ2-5, with a tentative D call TRBD1 (6 bases). V gave up 1 base and J gave up 1 base, with 13 bases separating them. Germline lookup yields CDR1 SNHLY and CDR2 FYNNEI. CDR3 size: 16 residues. CDR3 residues: CASSEGGRGSQETQYF. Here the CDR3 DNA reads TGTGCCAGCAGTGAAGGAGGCAGGGGAAGCCAAGAGACCCAGTACTTC.

This chain connects TRBV4-2 to TRBJ1-5, with TRBD1 identical over 8 bases. This CDR3 region has 14 residues. The germline CDR1 and CDR2 sequences are LGHNA and YNFKEQ. The trim removed 3 bases at V and 5 bases at J, leaving 3 bases unmatched. CDR3 region: CASSQEDRDQPQHF. The CDR3 DNA reads TGTGCCAGCAGCCAGGAGGACAGGGATCAGCCCCAGCATTTT.

V usage is TRBV5-5 and J usage is TRBJ2-3; TRBD1 agrees at 9 bases. This CDR3 is built from 14 residues. V lost 6 bases, J lost 4 bases, and 6 bases stayed unmatched. Germline V gives CDR1 SGHKS, CDR2 YYEKEE (reference sequence). CDR3 DNA: TGTGCCAGCACCTCCTGGGACAGGGCAGATACGCAGTATTTT. Its translation is CASTSWDRADTQYF.

A single count supports this clone. The chain joins TRBV5-4 to TRBJ2-7, with 12 bases lining up with TRBD2. The trim removed 2 bases at V and 5 bases at J, leaving 8 bases unmatched. The germline CDR1 and CDR2 sequences are SGHNT and YYREEE (reference sequence). The CDR3 contains 16 residues. The DNA for the CDR3 is TGTGCCAGCAGCTTTAAGACTAGCGGGAGTCCCCACGAGCAGTACTTC. Protein product: CASSFKTSGSPHEQYF.

The CDR3 region is CASSLESTYEQYF. In DNA, the CDR3 is TGTGCCAGCAGCTTAGAATCAACCTACGAGCAGTACTTC. J is TRBJ2-7 and V is TRBV13; no clear D. The CDR3 is 13 amino acids. CDR1 and CDR2 from the germline V gene are PRHDT and FYEKMQ (reference sequence). V was pared by 1 base and J by 2 bases, with 6 bases between.

Only a few counts were recorded for this clone. This chain joins TRBV5-1 and TRBJ2-3; D may be TRBD2 (7 bases). This CDR3 spans 15 amino acids. Germline CDR1 SGHRS, CDR2 YFSETQ. V lost 3 bases and J lost 4, with 15 bases in between. The CDR3 nucleotides are TGCGCCAGCAGCTCCCGGTGGGGGGGCCCAGATACGCAGTATTTT. Translated, it gives CASSSRWGGPDTQYF.

This chain uses TRBV11-1 with TRBJ2-1; D is uncertain. CDR1 is SGHAT and CDR2 is FQDESV in the germline V gene (reference sequence). The CDR3 consists of 13 residues. The V and J ends lost 1 base and 5 bases respectively, with 6 bases between them. The CDR3 DNA sequence: TGTGCCAGCAGCTTAGGCGTTGACAATGAGCAGTTCTTC. Encoded protein: CASSLGVDNEQFF.

The CDR3 protein is CASSVTGTGAHNEQFF. The CDR3 coding sequence is TGTGCCAGCAGCGTAACCGGGACAGGGGCCCACAATGAGCAGTTCTTC. The rearrangement links TRBV9 to TRBJ2-1, with 10 bases aligning to TRBD1. The CDR3 runs to 16 residues. J lost 5 bases, V lost 1 base, and 6 bases had no gene match. Germline assignment: CDR1 SGDLS and CDR2 YYNGEE.

The chain links TRBV7-3 to TRBJ2-1, with TRBD2 identical over 12 bases. Germline V CDR1 and CDR2: SGHTA, FQGTGA. The trim removed 3 bases at V and 10 bases at J, leaving 4 bases unmatched. The CDR3 runs 14 residues. The CDR3 DNA follows: TGTGCCAGCAGCTTGGGACTAGCGGGCCGGGAGCAGTTCTTC. It codes for CASSLGLAGREQFF.

The chain recombines TRBV29-1 with TRBJ1-6; TRBD1 might be the D (5 bases). The CDR3 consists of 13 residues. With 5 bases removed from V and 5 bases from J, the gap between germline ends came to 10 bases. CDR1 SQVTM and CDR2 ANQGSEA come from the germline V gene. The CDR3 nucleotides are TGCAGCGTTCAGTGGGGGGATAATTCACCCCTCCACTTT. Translation: CSVQWGDNSPLHF.

The rearrangement uses TRBV13 and TRBJ1-1; D is unclear. CDR1 is PRHDT, CDR2 FYEKMQ, per germline (reference sequence). This CDR3 has 16 amino acids. Trimming cost V 3 bases and J 1 base, with 15 bases left between them. CDR3 coding DNA: TGTGCCAGCAGCTTCCCCCTGAGTGACACGAACACTGAAGCTTTCTTT. Translated, it gives CASSFPLSDTNTEAFF.

This clone has just one count. The genes are TRBV27 and TRBJ2-3; weak D call: TRBD2 (6 bases). Germline-derived CDR1 and CDR2 are MNHEY and SMNVEV (reference sequence). The CDR3 covers 13 residues. Trimming took 5 bases from V and 8 from J, leaving 14 bases between them. The CDR3 spells CASSPMGGVTQYF. The CDR3 region has the DNA TGTGCCAGCAGTCCGATGGGCGGGGTTACGCAGTATTTT.

The J gene is TRBJ1-2, the V gene TRBV5-1; TRBD1 might be the D (5 bases). Trimming removed 0 bases at V and 8 bases at J, with 11 bases between. The CDR3 extends over 13 amino acids. Germline CDR1 is SGHRS and CDR2 is YFSETQ. In DNA, the CDR3 is TGCGCCAGCAGCTTGGAGTCGGGGGACGGCTACACCTTC. It encodes CASSLESGDGYTF.

This clone has a handful of counts. The identical CDR3 is also encoded by other nucleotide sequences in the sample. The chain recombines TRBV7-9 with TRBJ1-3; D not certain. CDR1 is SEHNR, CDR2 FQNEAQ, per germline (reference sequence). The V end lost 1 base, the J end lost 4 bases, and 5 bases lay between the germline ends. The CDR3 has 13 residues. The CDR3 region has the DNA TGTGCCAGCAGCTTAGAGCTCGGAAACACCATATATTTT. This sequence encodes CASSLELGNTIYF.

Note on this clone: At the DNA level, this CDR3 is encoded by other sequences in the same sample as well. In DNA, the CDR3 is TGTGCCAGTAGTCTAACCGGCGGGAATACGCAGTATTTT. Residues: CASSLTGGNTQYF. The rearrangement links TRBV19 to TRBJ2-3, with a weak D call TRBD2 (6 bases). Germline lookup yields CDR1 LNHDA and CDR2 SQIVND (reference sequence). Trimming took off 5 bases at V and 7 bases at J, with 13 bases between the two ends. CDR3 length equals 13 residues. Using reference TRBV19 and TRBJ2-3 for the parts outside the CDR3, the full variable domain is DGGITQSPKYLFRKEGQNVTLSCEQNLNHDAMYWYRQDPGQGLRLIYYSQIVNDFQKGDIAEGYSVSREKKESFPLTVTSAQKNPTAFYLCASSLTGGNTQYFGPGTRLTVL.

This chain uses TRBV6-5 with TRBJ1-2; 11 nucleotides align to TRBD1. The germline V gene encodes CDR1 MNHEY and CDR2 SVGAGI. V gave up 8 bases and J gave up 7 bases; unmatched junction bases: 6. CDR3 length equals 13 residues. The CDR3 protein is CASSDRGLGGYTF. In DNA form, the CDR3 reads TGTGCCAGCTCGGACAGGGGGCTTGGTGGCTACACCTTC.

The rearrangement joins TRBV6-5 to TRBJ1-4, with D possibly matching TRBD1 (6 bases). Germline loops: CDR1 MNHEY, CDR2 SVGAGI. The CDR3 spans 15 residues. Trimming shortened V by 0 bases and J by 3 bases, and 8 bases separated the two germline ends. The chain's CDR3 is CASSYSWGPNEKLFF. The DNA for the CDR3 is TGTGCCAGCAGTTACTCGTGGGGGCCTAATGAAAAACTGTTTTTT.

This clone was seen a handful of times. The chain carries TRBV10-1 and TRBJ1-4; tentative D call: TRBD1 (6 bases). Trimming left V 4 bases short and J 5 bases short, with 14 bases between. CDR3 length: 15 residues. Germline loops: CDR1 WNHNN, CDR2 SYGVQD (reference sequence). The CDR3: CASSVRQGPNEKLFF. CDR3 nucleotide sequence: TGCGCCAGCAGTGTTCGGCAGGGGCCGAATGAAAAACTGTTTTTT.

The CDR3 region has the DNA TGTGCCAGCAGTGAGGACTGGTGGCAAGAGACCCAGTACTTC. Its translation: CASSEDWWQETQYF. The chain is built from TRBV7-6 and TRBJ2-5, with D possibly being TRBD2 (5 bases). Germline V gene data show CDR1 as SGHVS and CDR2 as FNYEAQ. Trimming took 6 bases from V and 2 from J, leaving 13 bases between them. The CDR3 contains 14 residues.

The chain uses TRBV7-6 and TRBJ2-2, with 10 bases lining up with TRBD1. V was pared by 3 bases and J by 6 bases, with 4 bases of the junction left unmatched. This CDR3 has 15 residues. CDR1 SGHVS and CDR2 FNYEAQ come from the germline V gene. The CDR3 loop is CASSFGQGDAGELFF. The DNA of the CDR3 is TGTGCCAGCAGCTTCGGACAGGGGGATGCCGGGGAGCTGTTTTTT.

The rearrangement links TRBV20-1 to TRBJ1-2; 7 bases map to TRBD1. The junction had 5 bases not matched to a gene; V was cut back by 5 bases and J by 8 bases. This CDR3 comprises 11 residues. Germline CDR1 DFQATT, CDR2 SNEGSKA (reference sequence). The CDR3 nucleotides read TGCAGTGCTGGACAGGTGGTCGGCTACACCTTC. Protein sequence: CSAGQVVGYTF.

The CDR3 loop reads CASSELARGTDTQYF. The CDR3 DNA follows: TGCGCCAGCAGCGAACTAGCCCGTGGCACAGATACGCAGTATTTT. The chain links TRBV5-1 to TRBJ2-3; D is perhaps TRBD2 (6 bases). Per germline, CDR1 SGHRS and CDR2 YFSETQ. V was clipped by 4 bases and J by 1 base, with 13 bases between them. This CDR3 comprises 15 residues.

The chain uses TRBV28 and TRBJ2-3, with D perhaps matching TRBD2 (5 bases). The V gene lost 7 bases and the J gene lost 10 bases, with 18 bases spanning the gap. Germline lookup yields CDR1 MDHEN and CDR2 SYDVKM. The CDR3 has 13 amino acids. This CDR3 reads CASNIPAGKAQYF. The CDR3 coding sequence is TGTGCCAGCAACATTCCGGCCGGGAAGGCGCAGTATTTT.

The chain recombines TRBV13 with TRBJ2-3; 11 bases are shared with TRBD2. The CDR3 has 16 amino acids. The germline gives CDR1 PRHDT, CDR2 FYEKMQ (reference sequence). V was clipped by 5 bases and J by 6 bases; unmatched bases: 10. DNA of the CDR3: TGTGCCAGCAGCCCCCCGGGACTAGCGGTTGGGGATACGCAGTATTTT. It encodes CASSPPGLAVGDTQYF.

The chain uses TRBV28 and TRBJ1-5; D not resolved. Trimming took off 7 bases at V and 2 bases at J, with 15 bases between the two ends. Germline-derived CDR1 and CDR2 are MDHEN and SYDVKM. This CDR3 is 15 amino acids long. The CDR3 region is CASIETRTRNQPQHF. The CDR3 nucleotides are TGTGCCAGCATCGAGACACGTACCCGCAATCAGCCCCAGCATTTT.

Here the CDR3 reads CASSLGGTNEKLFF. The CDR3 DNA sequence: TGTGCCAGCAGCTTGGGGGGAACTAATGAAAAACTGTTTTTT. The gene calls are TRBV28 and TRBJ1-4; possibly TRBD1 for D (5 bases). Trimming took off 6 bases at V and 1 base at J, with 9 bases between the two ends. Germline V gene data show CDR1 as MDHEN and CDR2 as SYDVKM. The CDR3 contains 14 residues.

The chain is built from TRBV10-3 and TRBJ1-2; unclear D gene. Trimming shortened V by 5 bases and J by 7 bases, and 11 bases separated the two germline ends. Looked up from germline, CDR1 is ENHRY and CDR2 is SYGVKD. The CDR3 contains 12 residues. The chain's CDR3 is CAISLGVGGYTF. The DNA for the CDR3 is TGTGCCATCAGTCTGGGAGTAGGTGGCTACACCTTC.

This chain connects TRBV21-1 to TRBJ1-5; the table's D call, TRBD1, was not checked against the DNA. TRBV21-1 is a listed pseudogene. CDR3 length: 20 amino acids. The CDR3 region has the DNA TGTGCCAGCAGCAAAGTGGCAGAGGACAGGGGTTCGGTTAGCAATCAGCCCCAGCATTTT. It codes for CASSKVAEDRGSVSNQPQHF.

This chain uses TRBV5-1 with TRBJ2-1, with D possibly matching TRBD2 (7 bases). V was cut by 3 bases and J by 4 bases, with 11 bases left in between. Germline values: CDR1 SGHRS, CDR2 YFSETQ. This CDR3 contains 14 residues. CDR3 loop: CASSWEGQYNEQFF. In nucleotides, the CDR3 is TGCGCCAGCAGCTGGGAGGGACAATACAATGAGCAGTTCTTC.

The chain employs TRBV5-1 and TRBJ2-3; a possible D gene is TRBD2 (5 bases). Germline V CDR1 and CDR2: SGHRS, YFSETQ. The length of the CDR3 is 15 residues. Deletions cut 2 bases from V and 0 bases from J, with 10 bases between. CDR3 nucleotide sequence: TGCGCCAGCAGCTTTAGCGATTCTAGCACAGATACGCAGTATTTT. Encoded protein: CASSFSDSSTDTQYF.

The genes are TRBV5-4 and TRBJ2-3, with 8 positions matching TRBD2. Germline V CDR1 and CDR2: SGHNT, YYREEE (reference sequence). The trim removed 1 base at V and 1 base at J, leaving 2 bases unmatched. The CDR3 runs to 15 residues. CDR3 sequence: CASSLREGGTDTQYF. The CDR3 region has the DNA TGTGCCAGCAGCTTGCGGGAGGGCGGCACAGATACGCAGTATTTT.